This TCR beta chain comes out of a study of blood T cell repertoires in COVID-19. Study information: PBMCs, B-cell-depleted T cells, or T cells provided the cDNA or gDNA that made up the material.

This table comes from immunoSEQ multiplex PCR, and its TCRdb copy is limited to in-frame clones, with some not included. The data show about 320,000 clones, over 85% seen once. This clonotype was obtained from a woman in her 30s with COVID-19, enrolled during active disease. Sequenced: peripheral blood.

The DNA for the CDR3 is TGTGCCAGCAGTCGACCGGAACCGGGAGTGAACACTGAAGCTTTCTTT. Translated: CASSRPEPGVNTEAFF. The chain is built from TRBV7-9 and TRBJ1-1, with D hard to call. This CDR3 contains 16 residues. The germline gives CDR1 SEHNR, CDR2 FQNEAQ (reference sequence). Trimming removed 6 bases at V and 0 bases at J, with 17 bases between.